The 7 T cell receptor beta chains in this list originate from one sample, sequenced in a study of a mutant IDH1 vaccine in newly diagnosed glioma. As to time point: week 11, during vaccination. Every vaccination contained 300 ug of the mutant IDH1 20-mer peptide and was paired with topical imiquimod. For these TCRs, the target antigens are not known. The repertoire was sequenced with immunoSEQ multiplex PCR; TCRdb's copy has only in-frame clones and lacks some. This sample carries around 100,000 clones, 85% to 90% of them seen once, and the ten largest clones take 0.55% to 0.7%. The sample in question was PBMCs, obtained from a glioma patient whose treatment included an IDH1 peptide vaccine. Every receptor here comes from a woman in her forties or fifties with glioma.

The chain recombines TRBV9 with TRBJ2-3, with 9 bases matching TRBD2. This CDR3 region has 15 residues. Germline trimming cut 2 bases from V and 1 base from J; bases unmatched to any gene: 2. The germline CDR1 and CDR2 sequences are SGDLS and YYNGEE. The CDR3 DNA is TGTGCCAGCAGCGTCCGACTAGCGGGCACAGATACGCAGTATTTT. It is translated as CASSVRLAGTDTQYF.

The chain links TRBV6-5 to TRBJ1-4; 8 positions agree with TRBD1. From germline, CDR1 is MNHEY and CDR2 SVGAGI. The V gene end was trimmed by 7 bases and the J gene end by 5 bases; junction bases not matched to a gene: 6. This CDR3 is 14 amino acids long. The CDR3: CASTQGARNEKLFF. The CDR3 DNA follows: TGTGCCAGCACCCAGGGGGCGCGGAATGAAAAACTGTTTTTT.

The chain is built from TRBV6-6 and TRBJ2-5; possibly TRBD2 for D (6 bases). Near its end, the DNA agrees better with TRBJ2-7, so the J call may be wrong. CDR3 length equals 16 residues. Germline V lookup: CDR1 MNHNY, CDR2 SVGAGI (reference sequence). The CDR3 DNA sequence: TGTGCCAGCAGTACTCTGGGACTTCGTGACCTCTACGAGCAGTACTTC. Its translation: CASSTLGLRDLYEQYF.

This clone was detected only a few times. This chain connects TRBV5-1 to TRBJ2-5, with D perhaps TRBD1 (6 bases). The CDR3 loop spans 14 amino acids. Germline V gene sequence: CDR1 SGHRS, CDR2 YFSETQ. V lost 1 base and J lost 1, with 8 bases in between. The CDR3 DNA is TGCGCCAGCAGCTTGCAAGGGGGCCAAGAGACCCAGTACTTC. Encoded protein: CASSLQGGQETQYF.

The chain combines TRBV2 with TRBJ1-1; TRBD1 matches 8 bases. Germline V gene sequence: CDR1 SNHLY, CDR2 FYNNEI. The CDR3 extends over 14 amino acids. Germline trimming cut 6 bases from V and 4 bases from J; bases unmatched to any gene: 7. CDR3 DNA sequence: TGTGCCAGCAGGCTGACAGGGGAGGGCACTGAAGCTTTCTTT. This sequence encodes CASRLTGEGTEAFF.

The chain carries TRBV18 and TRBJ1-5; 8 bases are a match to TRBD1. J gave up 1 base and V 3 bases, and 5 bases lay outside the gene matches. The CDR3 has 16 amino acids. Germline CDR1 KGHSH, CDR2 LQKENI. CDR3 in amino acids: CASSPTTGVSNQPQHF. DNA for the CDR3: TGTGCCAGCTCACCCACGACAGGGGTCAGCAATCAGCCCCAGCATTTT.

The chain employs TRBV6-5 and TRBJ2-1, with TRBD2 identical over 9 bases. The CDR3 has 16 residues. V lost 3 bases and J lost 7; bases outside the gene matches: 10. Germline V gene sequence: CDR1 MNHEY, CDR2 SVGAGI. This CDR3 is CASSYTLAGTSNEQFF. The CDR3 region has the DNA TGTGCCAGCAGTTATACTCTAGCGGGGACGTCGAATGAGCAGTTCTTC.